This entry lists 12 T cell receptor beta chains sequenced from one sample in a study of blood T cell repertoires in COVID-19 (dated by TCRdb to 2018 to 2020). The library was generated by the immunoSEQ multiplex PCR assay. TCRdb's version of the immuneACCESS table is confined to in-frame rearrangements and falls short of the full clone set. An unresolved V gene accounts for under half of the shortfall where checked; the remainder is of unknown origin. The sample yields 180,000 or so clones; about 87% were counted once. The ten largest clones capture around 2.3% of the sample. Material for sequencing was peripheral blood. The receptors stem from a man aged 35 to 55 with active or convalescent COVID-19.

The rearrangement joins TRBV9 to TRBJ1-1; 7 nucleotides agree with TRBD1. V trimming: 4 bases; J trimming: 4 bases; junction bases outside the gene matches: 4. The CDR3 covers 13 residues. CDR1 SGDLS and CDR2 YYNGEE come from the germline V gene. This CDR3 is CASSPTGFTEAFF. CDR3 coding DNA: TGTGCCAGCAGCCCGACAGGGTTCACTGAAGCTTTCTTT.

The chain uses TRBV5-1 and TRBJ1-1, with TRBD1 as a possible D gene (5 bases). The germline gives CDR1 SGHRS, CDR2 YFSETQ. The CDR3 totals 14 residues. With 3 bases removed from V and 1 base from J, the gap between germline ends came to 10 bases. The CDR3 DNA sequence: TGCGCCAGCAGCTGGCGGGGGGAGAACACTGAAGCTTTCTTT. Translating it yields CASSWRGENTEAFF.

The CDR3 DNA follows: TGTGCCAGCAGTTTATTAGCCGGATCCTTCTATGGCTACACCTTC. It specifies CASSLLAGSFYGYTF. V is TRBV27 and J is TRBJ1-2; D remains unclear. The V end lost 1 base, the J end lost 4 bases, and 13 bases lay between the germline ends. The germline CDR1 and CDR2 sequences are MNHEY and SMNVEV (reference sequence). This CDR3 contains 15 residues.

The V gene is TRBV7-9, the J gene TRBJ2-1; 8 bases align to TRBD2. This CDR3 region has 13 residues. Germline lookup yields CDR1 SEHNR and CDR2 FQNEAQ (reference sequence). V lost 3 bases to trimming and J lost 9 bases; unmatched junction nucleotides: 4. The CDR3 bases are TGTGCCAGCAGCTTCGCGGGGGGCCCTGAGCAGTTCTTC. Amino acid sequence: CASSFAGGPEQFF.

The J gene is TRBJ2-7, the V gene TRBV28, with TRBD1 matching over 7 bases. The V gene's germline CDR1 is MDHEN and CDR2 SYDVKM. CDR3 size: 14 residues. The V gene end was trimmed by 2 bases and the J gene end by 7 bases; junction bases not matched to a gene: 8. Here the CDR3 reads CASSLQTGLVEQYF. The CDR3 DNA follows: TGTGCCAGCAGTTTACAGACAGGGCTTGTTGAGCAGTACTTC.

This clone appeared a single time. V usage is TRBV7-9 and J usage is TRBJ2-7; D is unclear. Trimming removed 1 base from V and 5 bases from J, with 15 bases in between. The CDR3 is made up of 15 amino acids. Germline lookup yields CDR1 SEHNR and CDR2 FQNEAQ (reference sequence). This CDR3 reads CASSLVVGVVDEQYF. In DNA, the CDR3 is TGTGCCAGCAGCTTAGTTGTCGGTGTCGTGGACGAGCAGTACTTC.

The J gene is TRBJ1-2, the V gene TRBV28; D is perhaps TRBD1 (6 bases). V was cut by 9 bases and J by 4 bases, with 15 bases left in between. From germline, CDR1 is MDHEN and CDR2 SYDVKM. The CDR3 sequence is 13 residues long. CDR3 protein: CASWGRKPYGYTF. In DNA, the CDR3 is TGTGCCAGTTGGGGGCGGAAACCCTATGGCTACACCTTC.

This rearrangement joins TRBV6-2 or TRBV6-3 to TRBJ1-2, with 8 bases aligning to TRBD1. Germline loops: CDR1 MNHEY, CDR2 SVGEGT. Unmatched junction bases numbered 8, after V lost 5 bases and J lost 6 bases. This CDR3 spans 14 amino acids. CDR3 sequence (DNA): TGTGCCAGCAGTCAATCTTGGACAGGGAATGGCTACACCTTC. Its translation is CASSQSWTGNGYTF.

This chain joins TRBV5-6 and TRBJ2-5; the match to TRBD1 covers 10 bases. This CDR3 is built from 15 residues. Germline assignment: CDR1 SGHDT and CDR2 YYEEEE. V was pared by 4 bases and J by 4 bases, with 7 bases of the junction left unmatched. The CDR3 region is CASSLDRGGGETQYF. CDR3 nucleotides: TGTGCCAGCAGCCTGGACAGGGGGGGTGGAGAGACCCAGTACTTC. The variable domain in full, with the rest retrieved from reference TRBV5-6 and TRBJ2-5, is DAGVTQSPTHLIKTRGQQVTLRCSPKSGHDTVSWYQQALGQGPQFIFQYYEEEERQRGNFPDRFSGHQFPNYSSELNVNALLLGDSALYLCASSLDRGGGETQYFGPGTRLLVL.

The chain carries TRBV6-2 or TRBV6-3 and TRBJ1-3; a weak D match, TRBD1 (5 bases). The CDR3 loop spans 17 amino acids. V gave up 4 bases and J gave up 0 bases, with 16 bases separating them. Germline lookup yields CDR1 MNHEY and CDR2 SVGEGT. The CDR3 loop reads CASSWGSDLFSGNTIYF. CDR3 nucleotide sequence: TGTGCCAGCAGTTGGGGCTCGGACCTGTTCTCTGGAAACACCATATATTTT.

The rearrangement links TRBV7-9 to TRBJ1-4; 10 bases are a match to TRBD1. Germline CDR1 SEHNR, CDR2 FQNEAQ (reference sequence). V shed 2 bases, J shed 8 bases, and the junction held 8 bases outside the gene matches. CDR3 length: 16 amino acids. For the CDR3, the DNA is TGTGCCAGCAGCTTATTCATGACAGGGGGCTACGAAAAACTGTTTTTT. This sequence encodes CASSLFMTGGYEKLFF.

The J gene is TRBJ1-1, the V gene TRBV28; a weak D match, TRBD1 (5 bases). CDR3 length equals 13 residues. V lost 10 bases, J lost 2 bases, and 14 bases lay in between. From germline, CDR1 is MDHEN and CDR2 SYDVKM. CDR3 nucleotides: TGTGCCACCGCATCAGGGTCTAACACTGAAGCTTTCTTT. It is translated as CATASGSNTEAFF.